Listed below are T cell receptor beta chains from one sample, sequenced in a study of blood T cell repertoires in COVID-19. Sequencing was performed with immunoSEQ multiplex PCR; in TCRdb, only in-frame clones are kept and a portion is missing. The sample records 400,000 or so clones, roughly 90% being singletons. The specimen was peripheral blood. All receptors come from a woman in her forties with COVID-19, enrolled during active disease. Each CDR3 is given with its conserved first and last residue. A D gene is named only where the DNA matches it firmly.

TRBV19	TRBJ1-5	-	CASTKKHRSGDQPQHF
TRBV4-3	TRBJ2-2	TRBD1	CASSSGQGYTGELFF
TRBV19	TRBJ2-1	TRBD1	CASSIGRGYEQFF
TRBV6-5	TRBJ1-3	-	CASSFGPTRPGNTIYF
TRBV5-1	TRBJ2-7	-	CASSLGMGPQLLASYEQYF
TRBV28	TRBJ1-5	-	CASSLGPSGSGQPQHF
TRBV12-3/TRBV12-4	TRBJ2-3	-	CASRGLTDTQYF
TRBV20-1	TRBJ2-2	-	CSASVPGDFGELFF
TRBV3-1/TRBV3-2	TRBJ1-6	-	CASSQGAIGSPLHF
TRBV6-5	TRBJ1-5	TRBD1	CASSDRAPIKPQHF
TRBV6-5	TRBJ2-1	TRBD2	CASSYTAGGYNEQFF
TRBV19	TRBJ1-4	-	CASSIRRGATEKLFF
TRBV25-1	TRBJ2-1	TRBD2	CASSRRSGRRGGYNEQFF
TRBV6-2/TRBV6-3	TRBJ2-3	-	CASSYSIYGSGDTQYF
TRBV15	TRBJ2-2	-	CATSRDLGGAGELFF
TRBV11-2	TRBJ2-2	TRBD1	CASSALTRQGTGELFF
TRBV7-2	TRBJ1-2	-	CASSLVPSRSGYTF
TRBV7-3	TRBJ2-7	-	CASSFQGGYEQYF
TRBV5-1	TRBJ1-1	TRBD1	CASSRTGQNTEAFF
TRBV7-2	TRBJ2-7	-	CASTPVRGYEQYF
TRBV19	TRBJ1-2	-	CASSIPRTTRGFIGGYTF
TRBV10-3	TRBJ1-5	-	CAISEWRDQPQHF
TRBV7-2	TRBJ2-5	-	CASSLGGNQQETQYF
TRBV9	TRBJ1-2	-	CASSGANYGYTF
TRBV30	TRBJ1-6	TRBD1	CAYEGGSPLHF
TRBV28	TRBJ1-2	TRBD1	CASSLLDRETYGYTF
TRBV30	TRBJ2-1	TRBD2	CAWSAGTSGRNEQFF
TRBV18	TRBJ2-7	-	CASSPLDNLGEQYF
TRBV28	TRBJ2-3	-	CASSDDYPGTDTQYF